These 26 T cell receptor beta chains were all obtained from the same sample, sequenced in a study of regulatory T cells in long-lasting Graves disease. Through Arm-PCR of CDR3 regions and iRepertoire HTBI primers, TCR beta libraries were built. TCRdb reprocessed the multiplex PCR reads via MiXCR and lists one record per CDR3 protein. Among 350,000 to 450,000 distinct CDR3 sequences, 15% were seen once, and the ten largest hold roughly 17%. Time point here: newly diagnosed GD, antithyroid drugs for less than 3 months. TCR sequences were obtained from RNA taken from PBMCs. The same data also contributed to another study, on T cells in Graves' hyperthyroidism and ophthalmopathy.

The sequencing here drew on peripheral blood mononuclear cells (PBMCs), taken at new diagnosis, from a patient treated with antithyroid drugs. The receptors derive from a woman aged 25 to 39 with Graves disease.

There are many counts of this clonotype. This rearrangement joins TRBV6-2 or TRBV6-3 to TRBJ2-2; 10 bases are a match to TRBD2. Germline-derived CDR1 and CDR2 are MNHEY and SVGEGT. Trimming at V came to 6 bases and at J to 7 bases, leaving 8 bases not matched to a gene. CDR3 length: 15 amino acids. DNA of the CDR3: TGTGCCAGCAGCACCGGGACTAGCGCGTTCGGGGAGCTGTTTTTT. Its translation is CASSTGTSAFGELFF.

This clonotype was recorded at least ten times. V is TRBV11-3 and J is TRBJ2-1; 9 nucleotides match TRBD2. Germline CDR1 and CDR2: SGHNT and YENEEA. The ends lost 0 bases at V and 4 bases at J; junction bases unmatched: 13. The CDR3 sequence is 19 residues long. The CDR3 DNA reads as TGTGCCAGCAGCTTAGACCGCCGCCGACTAGCGGCAACGTACAATGAGCAGTTCTTC. It encodes CASSLDRRRLAATYNEQFF.

This clonotype was seen many times. V usage is TRBV5-5 and J usage is TRBJ1-5; the D gene is possibly TRBD1 (6 bases). The CDR3 loop spans 15 amino acids. Germline-derived CDR1 and CDR2 are SGHKS and YYEKEE (reference sequence). Between the trimmed V and J ends, which lost 0 bases and 9 bases, there was a span of 16 bases. The CDR3 DNA follows: TGTGCCAGCAGCTTGGCCGGGACAACCCCAGGGCCCCAGCATTTT. This codes for CASSLAGTTPGPQHF.

This clonotype came up many times. The CDR3 here is CASSYGNTIYF. The CDR3 region has the DNA TGTGCCAGCAGCTACGGAAACACCATATATTTT. The chain uses TRBV11-3 and TRBJ1-3, with unresolved D. Trimming took 4 bases from V and 4 from J, leaving 2 bases between them. CDR1 and CDR2 from the germline V gene are SGHNT and YENEEA. The CDR3 sequence is 11 residues long.

This clonotype showed up many times. This sequence joins TRBV2 and TRBJ2-7; the match to TRBD1 covers 8 bases. CDR1 and CDR2 (germline): SNHLY, FYNNEI. The CDR3 contains 14 residues. Trimming took 3 bases from V and 6 from J; bases not matched to a gene: 7. CDR3 sequence: CASSDSRGLSEQYF. CDR3 nucleotide sequence: TGTGCCAGCAGTGATTCCAGGGGGCTCTCCGAGCAGTACTTC.

This clonotype showed up just a few times. One end of the junction does not line up with germline, which may come from a read error. This rearrangement joins TRBV20-1 to TRBJ2-5, with D tentatively TRBD2 (6 bases). The CDR3 loop spans 12 amino acids. The germline V gene encodes CDR1 DFQATT and CDR2 SNEGSKA (reference sequence). In DNA form, the CDR3 reads TGCAGTGCTAGGCGTGAGGGGAGGCCTTCGTTCTTC. Translation gives CSARREGRPSFF.

The V gene is TRBV7-3, the J gene TRBJ2-7, with TRBD2 matching 13 bases. Per the germline V gene, CDR1 is SGHTA and CDR2 is FQGTGA. With 2 bases clipped from V and 3 bases from J, the junction kept 4 bases outside the gene matches. This CDR3 contains 16 residues. The CDR3 loop is CASSLAGTSGNYEQYF. The CDR3 DNA is TGTGCCAGCAGCTTAGCCGGGACTAGCGGGAACTACGAGCAGTACTTC. The full variable domain, its missing parts supplied by reference TRBV7-3 and TRBJ2-7, is GAGVSQTPSNKVTEKGKYVELRCDPISGHTALYWYRQSLGQGPEFLIYFQGTGAADDSGLPNDRFFAVRPEGSVSTLKIQRTERGDSAVYLCASSLAGTSGNYEQYFGPGTRLTVT.

At least ten counts were recorded for this clonotype. The chain employs TRBV14 and TRBJ2-3, with unresolved D. V was clipped by 2 bases and J by 0 bases, with 9 bases between them. The CDR3 runs 15 residues. The germline gives CDR1 SGHDN, CDR2 FVKESK. Written as DNA, the CDR3 is TGTGCCAGCAGCCAACGAAGACCTAGCACAGATACGCAGTATTTT. This encodes CASSQRRPSTDTQYF.

The rearrangement links TRBV29-1 to TRBJ2-7; D is ambiguous. The CDR3 has 14 residues. The ends were cut back, 4 bases at V and 3 bases at J, with 16 bases in the middle. The germline V gene has CDR1 SQVTM and CDR2 ANQGSEA. The CDR3 coding sequence is TGCAGCGTTGCCCCGGGCGGCCTGTACTACGAGCAGTACTTC. As protein: CSVAPGGLYYEQYF.

This clonotype was detected a few times. The rearrangement joins TRBV6-4 to TRBJ2-3; D may be TRBD2 (6 bases). Germline V gene sequence: CDR1 MRHNA, CDR2 SNTAGT. V was cut by 4 bases and J by 4 bases, with 15 bases left in between. The CDR3 contains 15 residues. In DNA, the CDR3 is TGTGCCAGCAGTGCGTCGGCGGGACCCTCAGATACGCAGTATTTT. This gives the protein CASSASAGPSDTQYF.

The chain employs TRBV4-1 and TRBJ1-6; D might be TRBD1 (6 bases). The CDR3 is 15 amino acids. Germline V lookup: CDR1 MGHRA, CDR2 YSYEKL. The V end was cut by 0 bases, the J end by 7 bases, with 10 bases between. The DNA of the CDR3 is TGCGCCAGCAGCCAAGAGGGAAGGGGGAATTCACCCCTCCACTTT. Residues: CASSQEGRGNSPLHF.

This clonotype was counted ten times or more. An end of the junction does not agree with germline; a read error may underlie this. The chain combines TRBV7-7 with TRBJ2-1, with a possible D match to TRBD2 (6 bases). Germline CDR1 is SSHAT and CDR2 is FNYEAQ (reference sequence). The CDR3 is 13 residues long. CDR3 protein: CASSQMGGNEQFF. In nucleotides, the CDR3 is TGTGCTAGCAGCCAAATGGGGGGCAATGAGCAGTTCTTC.

At least ten counts were recorded for this clonotype. This chain connects TRBV6-1 to TRBJ2-6; TRBD1 matches at 11 bases. Germline values: CDR1 MNHNS, CDR2 SASEGT. V lost 7 bases, J lost 1 base, and 6 bases stayed unmatched. The CDR3 contains 17 residues. The CDR3 region is CASTSRDRGSGANVLTF. The CDR3 DNA is TGTGCCAGCACTTCGAGGGACAGGGGGTCTGGGGCCAACGTCCTGACTTTC.

This clonotype was counted a few times. A single base separates this from a much larger clone, so it may be a read error. The chain links TRBV12-3 or TRBV12-4 to TRBJ2-2; perhaps TRBD1 as D (7 bases). The CDR3 is made up of 18 amino acids. V was pared by 11 bases and J by 7 bases, with 32 bases between. CDR3 DNA: TGTGCCGACACGCTGCAGGGGGGAACTGAGTTGAATATCGGGGAGCTGTTTTTT. Translated, it gives CADTLQGGTELNIGELFF.

In this sample, this clonotype turned up many times. The CDR3 DNA sequence: TGTGCCAGCAGCTCATGGAGACAAGAGACCCAGTACTTC. As protein: CASSSWRQETQYF. The V call is TRBV7-9, the J call TRBJ2-5; D gene ambiguous. This CDR3 has 13 residues. The germline V and J ends were trimmed by 4 bases and 2 bases, with 8 bases remaining between them. Looked up from germline, CDR1 is SEHNR and CDR2 is FQNEAQ (reference sequence). Together with reference TRBV7-9 and TRBJ2-5, the CDR3 gives the full variable domain: DTGVSQNPRHKITKRGQNVTFRCDPISEHNRLYWYRQTLGQGPEFLTYFQNEAQLEKSRLLSDRFSAERPKGSFSTLEIQRTEQGDSAMYLCASSSWRQETQYFGPGTRLLVL.

CDR3 nucleotide sequence: TGTGCCTGGAGCAACCGGGTGGGGACAGGGATAGTGATCGAGCAGTTCTTC. It codes for CAWSNRVGTGIVIEQFF. This chain joins TRBV30 and TRBJ2-1; 9 nucleotides align to TRBD1. With V trimmed by 3 bases and J by 10 bases, 19 bases remained unmatched. Germline values: CDR1 GTSNPN, CDR2 SVGIG (reference sequence). The CDR3 runs 17 residues.

Only a few counts were recorded for this clonotype. The chain combines TRBV12-3 or TRBV12-4 with TRBJ1-6, with D perhaps TRBD1 (5 bases). The germline V and J ends were trimmed by 6 bases and 6 bases, with 12 bases remaining between them. CDR3 length: 14 amino acids. Written as DNA, the CDR3 is TGTGCCAGCAGCTCAGGGTTGAGTAATTCACCCCTCCACTTT. Amino acid sequence: CASSSGLSNSPLHF.

This clonotype was recorded many times. The chain combines TRBV6-5 with TRBJ2-2; possibly TRBD1 for D (5 bases). Germline values: CDR1 MNHEY, CDR2 SVGAGI. The CDR3 has 17 amino acids. V was clipped by 2 bases and J by 1 base, with 14 bases between them. CDR3 sequence reads: CASSYETETVNTGELFF. The CDR3 bases are TGTGCCAGCAGTTACGAGACAGAGACCGTGAACACCGGGGAGCTGTTTTTT.

This clonotype was seen many times. This chain connects TRBV24-1 to TRBJ2-2, with 8 bases lining up with TRBD1. Per germline, CDR1 KGHDR and CDR2 SFDVKD. The CDR3 has 15 residues. The junction had 4 bases not matched to a gene; V was cut back by 3 bases and J by 5 bases. CDR3 amino acids: CATSDPDRVTGELFF. CDR3 DNA sequence: TGTGCCACCAGTGATCCGGACAGGGTGACCGGGGAGCTGTTTTTT.

Comment on this clonotype: A much more abundant neighbour one base away suggests this may be a read error. V and J are TRBV28 and TRBJ2-4; 8 positions match TRBD1. The V and J ends lost 11 bases and 6 bases, in that order; junction bases with no gene match: 12. This CDR3 comprises 14 residues. CDR1 MDHEN and CDR2 SYDVKM come from the germline V gene. CDR3 loop: CACTTRQGLNIQYF. The CDR3 DNA reads TGTGCCTGCACTACGCGACAGGGGTTAAACATTCAGTACTTC.

This clonotype came up a few times. V usage is TRBV10-3 and J usage is TRBJ2-7; possibly TRBD2 for D (5 bases). V lost 0 bases to trimming and J lost 5 bases, with 11 bases between them. The CDR3 has 14 residues. CDR1 and CDR2 from the germline V gene are ENHRY and SYGVKD. The CDR3 here is CAISESTRVDEQYF. Here the CDR3 DNA reads TGTGCCATCAGTGAGTCTACTAGGGTTGACGAGCAGTACTTC.

In regard to this clonotype: This may stem from a read error, because a much larger clone lies one nucleotide away. The V and J genes are TRBV3-1 and TRBJ2-1; possibly TRBD2 for D (6 bases). Trimming removed 1 base from V and 10 bases from J, with 17 bases in between. The germline V gene encodes CDR1 LGHDT and CDR2 YNNKEL (reference sequence). The CDR3 length is 15 residues. CDR3 residues: CASSQVGGNHYEQFF. The DNA for the CDR3 is TGTGCCAGCAGCCAAGTCGGCGGGAACCACTACGAGCAGTTCTTC.

This chain joins TRBV9 and TRBJ1-2; D possibly corresponds to TRBD1 (5 bases). Per germline, CDR1 SGDLS and CDR2 YYNGEE. The CDR3 totals 15 residues. V was shortened by 0 bases and J by 3 bases, with 12 bases between the two germline ends. The CDR3 region is CASSVVATGDYGYTF. CDR3 coding DNA: TGTGCCAGCAGCGTAGTAGCTACGGGGGACTATGGCTACACCTTC.

This clonotype was counted only a few times. This chain joins TRBV7-9 and TRBJ2-1; a weak D match, TRBD2 (5 bases). Germline CDR1 is SEHNR and CDR2 is FQNEAQ (reference sequence). There are 13 residues in the CDR3. The germline V and J ends were trimmed by 5 bases and 6 bases, with 11 bases remaining between them. In DNA, the CDR3 is TGTGCCAGCAGCCCCCGGACTCGCAATGAGCAGTTCTTC. This gives the protein CASSPRTRNEQFF.

In its sample, this clonotype was seen many times. The genes are TRBV10-3 and TRBJ2-1; 9 bases are a match to TRBD2. There are 16 residues in the CDR3. V was clipped by 0 bases and J by 5 bases; unmatched bases: 5. Per germline, CDR1 ENHRY and CDR2 SYGVKD. This CDR3 reads CAISESTSGGDNEQFF. The CDR3 coding sequence is TGTGCCATCAGTGAGTCGACTAGCGGAGGGGACAATGAGCAGTTCTTC.

J is TRBJ2-7 and V is TRBV12-3 or TRBV12-4, with 9 bases fitting TRBD2. The CDR3 runs to 13 residues. After removal of 7 bases from V and 3 bases from J, the junction contained 4 bases not matched to a gene. Here the CDR3 DNA reads TGTGCCAGCAACAGAGCGGGAGGCTACGAGCAGTACTTC. Residues: CASNRAGGYEQYF.